These 32 T cell receptor beta chains share one sample of origin, sequenced in a study of blood T cell repertoires in COVID-19. Assay: immunoSEQ multiplex PCR; the TCRdb copy retains only in-frame clones and omits some. The sample records about 320,000 clones, around 90% being singletons. The specimen was PBMCs or T cells enriched from blood (not recorded which). The receptors were sampled from a man in his 60s who had recovered from COVID-19.

The gene calls are TRBV27 and TRBJ2-5; tentatively, D is TRBD1 (6 bases). The CDR3 spans 16 residues. Germline V gene data show CDR1 as MNHEY and CDR2 as SMNVEV (reference sequence). Trimming pared 3 bases from V and 3 bases from J, leaving 17 bases between. The CDR3 here is CASSLISGHPEETQYF. The CDR3 nucleotides are TGTGCCAGCAGTTTGATTTCGGGACACCCCGAAGAGACCCAGTACTTC.

J is TRBJ1-2 and V is TRBV27; D is uncertain. Germline assignment: CDR1 MNHEY and CDR2 SMNVEV (reference sequence). The ends were cut back, 0 bases at V and 6 bases at J, with 26 bases in the middle. The CDR3 is 19 amino acids. The CDR3 here is CASSLSEDEKQHLLDGYTF. CDR3 bases: TGTGCCAGCAGTTTATCGGAAGATGAGAAACAGCACCTTTTGGATGGCTACACCTTC.

V is TRBV10-1 and J is TRBJ2-1; 9 nucleotides match TRBD2. CDR1 and CDR2 from the germline V gene are WNHNN and SYGVQD (reference sequence). Losses at the gene ends were 11 bases for V and 7 bases for J; bases not matched to a gene: 15. The CDR3 length is 15 residues. CDR3 DNA sequence: TGCGCCGAAGGCCTAGCGGGAAACCCCAAAAATGAGCAGTTCTTC. It yields the protein CAEGLAGNPKNEQFF.

The chain links TRBV14 to TRBJ2-7; 10 nucleotides align to TRBD1. Germline V gene data show CDR1 as SGHDN and CDR2 as FVKESK. The junction had 18 bases not matched to a gene; V was cut back by 4 bases and J by 3 bases. This CDR3 comprises 19 residues. Here the CDR3 reads CASSRPGTGAPLGDYEQYF. CDR3 nucleotide sequence: TGTGCCAGCAGCCGACCCGGGACAGGGGCACCTCTCGGCGACTACGAGCAGTACTTC.

This chain joins TRBV30 and TRBJ2-5; TRBD2 might be the D (5 bases). The V gene lost 7 bases and the J gene lost 4 bases, with 10 bases spanning the gap. CDR1 GTSNPN and CDR2 SVGIG come from the germline V gene (reference sequence). This CDR3 region has 11 residues. The CDR3 loop is CASLRGETQYF. CDR3 nucleotides: TGTGCCTCACTCCGGGGAGAGACCCAGTACTTC.

The chain is built from TRBV4-1 and TRBJ1-5, with a tentative D call TRBD1 (5 bases). There are 15 residues in the CDR3. CDR1 and CDR2 (germline): MGHRA, YSYEKL. V lost 4 bases to trimming and J lost 7 bases, with 17 bases between them. The CDR3 loop reads CASSPGGGNWQPQHF. In DNA form, the CDR3 reads TGCGCCAGCAGCCCGGGCGGGGGAAATTGGCAGCCCCAGCATTTT.

The chain couples TRBV3-1 (or the pseudogene TRBV3-2) to TRBJ1-2; no definite D call. This CDR3 comprises 13 residues. CDR1 and CDR2 (germline): LGHDT, YNNKEL (reference sequence). V gave up 0 bases and J gave up 7 bases, with 9 bases separating them. The CDR3 nucleotides are TGTGCCAGCAGCCAAGATGGGCAGACTGGCTACACCTTC. Translated, it gives CASSQDGQTGYTF.

V is TRBV5-6 and J is TRBJ2-7, with D maybe TRBD1 (5 bases). The CDR3 extends over 15 amino acids. Germline V lookup: CDR1 SGHDT, CDR2 YYEEEE. Trimming took 4 bases from V and 2 from J, leaving 16 bases between them. The CDR3 sequence is CASSTSRANAYEQYF. In DNA form, the CDR3 reads TGTGCCAGCAGCACCTCCAGGGCCAACGCCTACGAGCAGTACTTC.

V and J are TRBV21-1 and TRBJ2-1; the listed D gene, TRBD2, was not tested against the DNA. TRBV21-1 is tagged as a pseudogene. This CDR3 is 15 amino acids long. The CDR3 DNA is TGTGCCATCAAGAGCCGGGGGGAAGGATACAATGAGCAGTTCTTC. This translates into CAIKSRGEGYNEQFF.

The rearrangement links TRBV6-5 to TRBJ1-6; D unresolved. V lost 6 bases to trimming and J lost 8 bases, with 14 bases between them. Germline loops: CDR1 MNHEY, CDR2 SVGAGI. This CDR3 contains 14 residues. The CDR3 DNA is TGTGCCAGCAGGCCGGGTTATCGGGATTCACCCCTCCACTTT. This encodes CASRPGYRDSPLHF.

The DNA for the CDR3 is TGTGCCAGCAGCTTGGGTTGGGGACTAGCGGTTAGCTCCTACGAGCAGTACTTC. This encodes CASSLGWGLAVSSYEQYF. V usage is TRBV5-5 and J usage is TRBJ2-7; 11 bases align to TRBD2. CDR1 and CDR2 (germline): SGHKS, YYEKEE (reference sequence). Germline trimming cut 0 bases from V and 0 bases from J; bases unmatched to any gene: 8. This CDR3 has 18 residues.

The V call is TRBV12-3 or TRBV12-4, the J call TRBJ2-1, with a weak D call TRBD1 (5 bases). V was shortened by 2 bases and J by 6 bases, with 8 bases between the two germline ends. This CDR3 has 13 amino acids. The DNA for the CDR3 is TGTGCCAGCAGTTTAAGACAGCCCAATGAGCAGTTCTTC. This sequence encodes CASSLRQPNEQFF.

This clone came up a few times. The rearrangement joins TRBV4-3 to TRBJ1-4; maybe TRBD1 (5 bases). In germline, CDR1 is LGHNA, CDR2 YSLEER. The CDR3 is 13 amino acids. Trimming cost V 1 base and J 8 bases, with 8 bases left between them. CDR3 sequence reads: CASSQAGGEKLFF. CDR3 nucleotides: TGCGCCAGCAGCCAAGCGGGGGGGGAAAAACTGTTTTTT.

The J gene is TRBJ2-3, the V gene TRBV27, with TRBD2 matching over 9 bases. Germline V gene lookup returns CDR1 MNHEY and CDR2 SMNVEV (reference sequence). Trimming took 5 bases from V and 2 from J; bases not matched to a gene: 5. The CDR3 contains 15 residues. The CDR3 region is CASSESGGYTDTQYF. CDR3 sequence (DNA): TGTGCCAGCAGTGAAAGCGGGGGGTACACAGATACGCAGTATTTT.

This sequence joins TRBV15 and TRBJ1-5; D is uncertain. The CDR3 has 15 residues. V was cut by 0 bases and J by 0 bases, with 6 bases left in between. Looked up from germline, CDR1 is LNHNV and CDR2 is YYDKDF (reference sequence). CDR3 in amino acids: CATSREAHSNQPQHF. In DNA, the CDR3 is TGTGCCACCAGCAGAGAGGCACATAGCAATCAGCCCCAGCATTTT.

V usage is TRBV29-1 and J usage is TRBJ2-1; D perhaps matches TRBD2 (5 bases). Germline V gene lookup returns CDR1 SQVTM and CDR2 ANQGSEA. The CDR3 runs 10 residues. Trimming cost V 8 bases and J 6 bases, with 8 bases left between them. CDR3 residues: CSCAGNEQFF. The CDR3 DNA is TGCAGCTGTGCGGGCAATGAGCAGTTCTTC.

This chain connects TRBV7-9 to TRBJ2-7; D unclear. The CDR3 runs to 11 residues. The ends were cut back, 5 bases at V and 3 bases at J, with 5 bases in the middle. Germline loops: CDR1 SEHNR, CDR2 FQNEAQ (reference sequence). The CDR3 DNA is TGTGCCAGCAGCGCCTACTACGAGCAGTACTTC. Translating it yields CASSAYYEQYF.

The chain joins TRBV15 to TRBJ1-3; D gene unclear. Germline-derived CDR1 and CDR2 are LNHNV and YYDKDF (reference sequence). V gave up 6 bases and J gave up 0 bases, with 18 bases separating them. This CDR3 region has 17 residues. Here the CDR3 reads CATRAYSTESSGNTIYF. CDR3 nucleotide sequence: TGTGCCACCAGAGCGTACTCGACTGAATCCTCTGGAAACACCATATATTTT.

The rearrangement uses TRBV5-3 and TRBJ1-5, with no clear D. TRBV5-3 is an ORF, and what it does is uncertain. Trimming removed 0 bases at V and 5 bases at J, with 9 bases between. The CDR3 covers 14 residues. CDR3 DNA: TGTGCCAGAAGCTTGGCCCGCGCATATCAGCCCCAGCATTTT. It specifies CARSLARAYQPQHF.

The chain recombines TRBV29-1 with TRBJ1-1, with 9 bases aligning to TRBD1. Germline lookup yields CDR1 SQVTM and CDR2 ANQGSEA. V was pared by 5 bases and J by 5 bases, with 9 bases of the junction left unmatched. The CDR3 totals 14 residues. The CDR3 coding sequence is TGCAGCGTTAACAGGGGGCCCTACGCAACTGAAGCTTTCTTT. Protein sequence: CSVNRGPYATEAFF.

The rearrangement links TRBV7-9 to TRBJ2-1; weak D call: TRBD1 (6 bases). The V gene lost 3 bases and the J gene lost 8 bases, with 14 bases spanning the gap. Germline loops: CDR1 SEHNR, CDR2 FQNEAQ (reference sequence). This CDR3 region has 14 residues. In DNA, the CDR3 is TGTGCCAGCAGCTTTAGGCAACAGGGTTATGAGCAGTTCTTC. Translated, it gives CASSFRQQGYEQFF.

The genes are TRBV3-1 (or the pseudogene TRBV3-2) and TRBJ2-5; 16 bases line up with TRBD2. Per germline, CDR1 LGHDT and CDR2 YNNKEL (reference sequence). V gave up 0 bases and J gave up 7 bases; unmatched junction bases: 11. This CDR3 has 19 amino acids. The CDR3 sequence: CASSQEVGTSGGAVVTQYF. The DNA of the CDR3 is TGTGCCAGCAGCCAAGAGGTCGGGACTAGCGGGGGGGCCGTGGTGACCCAGTACTTC.

The V and J genes are TRBV5-1 and TRBJ2-7, with D perhaps matching TRBD1 (6 bases). CDR3 size: 13 residues. With 4 bases removed from V and 0 bases from J, the gap between germline ends came to 8 bases. Germline V CDR1 and CDR2: SGHRS, YFSETQ. DNA for the CDR3: TGCGCCAGCAGCCGGACAGCCTCCTACGAGCAGTACTTC. It yields the protein CASSRTASYEQYF.

The chain links TRBV5-1 to TRBJ2-7; 7 bases match TRBD1. This CDR3 is 19 amino acids long. The germline V gene encodes CDR1 SGHRS and CDR2 YFSETQ. V trimming: 0 bases; J trimming: 3 bases; junction bases outside the gene matches: 18. The CDR3 spells CASSLAGTEHYNDLYEQYF. CDR3 DNA: TGCGCCAGCAGCTTGGCCGGGACAGAGCACTACAATGACCTCTACGAGCAGTACTTC.

The rearrangement links TRBV27 to TRBJ2-5; TRBD2 matches at 8 bases. The germline V gene has CDR1 MNHEY and CDR2 SMNVEV (reference sequence). The CDR3 covers 14 residues. The V segment lost 7 bases and the J segment 3 bases; nucleotides outside the gene matches: 7. CDR3 sequence reads: CASKVWGLEETQYF. As DNA, the CDR3 is TGTGCCAGCAAAGTTTGGGGACTAGAAGAGACCCAGTACTTC.

This clone showed up just a few times. The chain is built from TRBV2 and TRBJ1-1, with a tentative D call TRBD1 (6 bases). CDR3 size: 17 residues. From germline, CDR1 is SNHLY and CDR2 FYNNEI. V lost 6 bases and J lost 4, with 24 bases in between. The CDR3 region has the DNA TGTGCCAGCAGGCTTTCAGGGGCAAAGGCTCGGAGCACTGAAGCTTTCTTT. As protein: CASRLSGAKARSTEAFF.

The gene calls are TRBV10-3 and TRBJ1-1; tentative D call: TRBD1 (6 bases). V lost 3 bases, J lost 6 bases, and 8 bases lay in between. Germline V gives CDR1 ENHRY, CDR2 SYGVKD. This CDR3 contains 12 residues. CDR3 sequence: CAISDQGSEAFF. CDR3 nucleotide sequence: TGTGCCATCAGTGACCAGGGGTCTGAAGCTTTCTTT.

V is TRBV27 and J is TRBJ1-1; D is unclear. V was trimmed by 4 bases and J by 0 bases, leaving 3 bases between them. This CDR3 spans 12 amino acids. Germline V gives CDR1 MNHEY, CDR2 SMNVEV (reference sequence). This CDR3 is CASSSVNTEAFF. CDR3 bases: TGTGCCAGCAGTTCCGTGAACACTGAAGCTTTCTTT.

The genes are TRBV19 and TRBJ1-1; 7 bases align to TRBD1. Germline V gives CDR1 LNHDA, CDR2 SQIVND (reference sequence). CDR3 length equals 16 residues. Losses at the gene ends were 4 bases for V and 2 bases for J; bases not matched to a gene: 10. Here the CDR3 reads CASSNTGVGGNTEAFF. For the CDR3, the DNA is TGTGCCAGTAGTAACACAGGGGTTGGAGGTAACACTGAAGCTTTCTTT.

The chain carries TRBV19 and TRBJ2-5; D perhaps matches TRBD2 (5 bases). Trimming took 0 bases from V and 3 from J, leaving 11 bases between them. The CDR3 is made up of 15 amino acids. The germline gives CDR1 LNHDA, CDR2 SQIVND (reference sequence). CDR3 coding DNA: TGTGCCAGTAGTATAGACCCGACTACAAAAGAGACCCAGTACTTC. It encodes CASSIDPTTKETQYF.

This sequence joins TRBV28 and TRBJ1-5; TRBD1 matches at 7 bases. The CDR3 sequence is 16 residues long. Germline V lookup: CDR1 MDHEN, CDR2 SYDVKM. Losses at the gene ends were 5 bases for V and 0 bases for J; bases not matched to a gene: 7. CDR3 DNA: TGTGCCAGCAGTACGGGACAGTTCCATAGCAATCAGCCCCAGCATTTT. Translating gives CASSTGQFHSNQPQHF.

This clone was recorded only once. This chain connects TRBV28 to TRBJ1-5, with 7 positions matching TRBD1. Germline lookup yields CDR1 MDHEN and CDR2 SYDVKM. This CDR3 spans 15 amino acids. V was pared by 6 bases and J by 0 bases, with 5 bases of the junction left unmatched. The CDR3 nucleotides are TGTGCCAGCAGATGGGACAGATATAGCAATCAGCCCCAGCATTTT. Amino acid sequence: CASRWDRYSNQPQHF.